Listed below are T cell receptor beta chains from one sample, sequenced in a study of cytomegalovirus exposure and HLA in healthy donors. Method: immunoSEQ multiplex PCR; TCRdb's copy keeps in-frame clones and lacks some. The data show about 130,000 clones, around 93% seen once. The sample was PBMCs. These receptors all come from a man younger than 35 in good health and CMV-seropositive. Both conserved end residues are part of each CDR3. Each record gives: J gene, V gene, clone size, D gene, CDR3 protein, CDR3 DNA. A D gene is named only where the DNA matches it firmly. The size entry is marked missing in some rows and otherwise reads once, few, many or a size class.

J: TRBJ2-5
V: TRBV28
size: once
D: .
CDR3: CASSPYSGAETQYF
DNA: TGTGCCAGCAGTCCGTACTCCGGAGCGGAGACCCAGTACTTC

J: TRBJ1-5
V: TRBV28
size: .
D: TRBD1
CDR3: CASSSNRGPAPQHF
DNA: TGTGCCAGCAGTTCAAACAGGGGACCTGCGCCCCAGCATTTT

J: TRBJ2-3
V: TRBV5-1
size: .
D: .
CDR3: CASSFLSGDVGTDTQYF
DNA: TGCGCCAGCAGTTTCTTGAGCGGCGACGTAGGGACAGATACGCAGTATTTT

J: TRBJ2-3
V: TRBV27
size: .
D: .
CDR3: CASSHSSRSTDTQYF
DNA: TGTGCCAGCAGTCATTCCTCCAGAAGCACAGATACGCAGTATTTT

J: TRBJ2-3
V: TRBV25-1
size: .
D: .
CDR3: CASTPPGVDTQYF
DNA: TGTGCCAGCACCCCCCCCGGGGTTGATACGCAGTATTTT

J: TRBJ1-2
V: TRBV5-4
size: once
D: .
CDR3: CAGSNGQRRINYGYTF
DNA: TGTGCCGGGTCAAACGGACAGAGGAGGATCAACTATGGCTACACCTTC

J: TRBJ2-7
V: TRBV18
size: .
D: TRBD1
CDR3: CASSPRGQGARQYF
DNA: TGTGCCAGCTCACCACGAGGACAGGGGGCAAGGCAGTACTTC

J: TRBJ2-5
V: TRBV5-6
size: .
D: TRBD1
CDR3: CASSNRGLQETQYF
DNA: TGTGCCAGCAGCAACAGGGGGCTGCAAGAGACCCAGTACTTC

J: TRBJ2-3
V: TRBV5-1
size: .
D: .
CDR3: CASSLEPSRTDTQYF
DNA: TGCGCCAGCAGCTTGGAGCCTAGTCGCACAGATACGCAGTATTTT

J: TRBJ2-7
V: TRBV2
size: .
D: .
CDR3: CASSNSRDSYEQYF
DNA: TGTGCCAGCAGCAACTCCCGGGACTCCTACGAGCAGTACTTC

J: TRBJ2-1
V: TRBV28
size: .
D: TRBD2
CDR3: CASSLYTGLAYNEQFF
DNA: TGTGCCAGCAGTTTATATACTGGACTAGCCTACAATGAGCAGTTCTTC

J: TRBJ2-6
V: TRBV5-4
size: .
D: .
CDR3: CASSFEGPGANVLTF
DNA: TGTGCCAGCAGCTTTGAGGGCCCTGGGGCCAACGTCCTGACTTTC

J: TRBJ2-1
V: TRBV5-4
size: .
D: TRBD2
CDR3: CASSLEGLAGVNEQFF
DNA: TGTGCCAGCAGCTTGGAGGGACTAGCGGGAGTGAATGAGCAGTTCTTC

J: TRBJ2-3
V: TRBV9
size: few
D: .
CDR3: CASSVGPSTDTQYF
DNA: TGTGCCAGCAGCGTAGGGCCGTCCACAGATACGCAGTATTTT

J: TRBJ2-7
V: TRBV5-4
size: .
D: TRBD1
CDR3: CASSLPGQGAGEQYF
DNA: TGTGCCAGCAGCCTCCCCGGTCAGGGGGCGGGTGAGCAGTACTTC

J: TRBJ2-1
V: TRBV11-1
size: .
D: TRBD2
CDR3: CASSLGGVAGVLINEQFF
DNA: TGTGCCAGCAGCTTAGGTGGGGTAGCGGGAGTTTTGATCAATGAGCAGTTCTTC

J: TRBJ1-1
V: TRBV21-1
size: .
D: .
CDR3: CASSKEGVGNEGTEAFF
DNA: TGTGCCAGCAGCAAAGAGGGGGTGGGAAACGAGGGCACTGAAGCTTTCTTT

J: TRBJ1-2
V: TRBV19
size: .
D: .
CDR3: CASKGPLGGYGYTF
DNA: TGTGCCAGTAAAGGCCCCCTGGGGGGCTATGGCTACACCTTC

J: TRBJ2-7
V: TRBV21-1
size: .
D: .
CDR3: CASSKPWRAGEQYF
DNA: TGTGCCAGCAGCAAACCCTGGAGGGCCGGGGAGCAGTACTTC

J: TRBJ2-7
V: TRBV27
size: .
D: TRBD2
CDR3: CASRTGLASYEQYF
DNA: TGTGCCAGCAGAACGGGACTAGCGTCCTACGAGCAGTACTTC

J: TRBJ1-1
V: TRBV5-5
size: .
D: TRBD1
CDR3: CASSLGTGSYRTEAFF
DNA: TGTGCCAGCAGCTTAGGGACAGGTTCCTATCGCACTGAAGCTTTCTTT

J: TRBJ2-3
V: TRBV5-1
size: .
D: .
CDR3: CASTTRGTDTQYF
DNA: TGCGCCAGCACCACCCGGGGGACAGATACGCAGTATTTT

J: TRBJ1-2
V: TRBV5-6
size: .
D: .
CDR3: CASSLVAINYGYTF
DNA: TGTGCCAGCAGCTTGGTCGCGATTAACTATGGCTACACCTTC

J: TRBJ1-2
V: TRBV5-1
size: .
D: TRBD1
CDR3: CASSFEGADGYTF
DNA: TGCGCCAGCAGCTTCGAGGGGGCTGATGGCTACACCTTC

J: TRBJ2-2
V: TRBV28
size: few
D: .
CDR3: CASSSDTGELFF
DNA: TGTGCCAGCAGTTCAGACACCGGGGAGCTGTTTTTT

J: TRBJ2-5
V: TRBV7-9
size: .
D: TRBD2
CDR3: CASSQGLAGEREETQYF
DNA: TGTGCCAGCAGCCAAGGACTAGCGGGAGAAAGGGAAGAGACCCAGTACTTC

J: TRBJ1-2
V: TRBV9
size: .
D: .
CDR3: CASSPEGLAGYTF
DNA: TGTGCCAGCAGCCCTGAAGGTTTAGCTGGCTACACCTTC

J: TRBJ2-7
V: TRBV2
size: .
D: .
CDR3: CASRPRLGQGGYEQYF
DNA: TGTGCCAGCAGACCCCGGCTGGGTCAGGGGGGCTACGAGCAGTACTTC